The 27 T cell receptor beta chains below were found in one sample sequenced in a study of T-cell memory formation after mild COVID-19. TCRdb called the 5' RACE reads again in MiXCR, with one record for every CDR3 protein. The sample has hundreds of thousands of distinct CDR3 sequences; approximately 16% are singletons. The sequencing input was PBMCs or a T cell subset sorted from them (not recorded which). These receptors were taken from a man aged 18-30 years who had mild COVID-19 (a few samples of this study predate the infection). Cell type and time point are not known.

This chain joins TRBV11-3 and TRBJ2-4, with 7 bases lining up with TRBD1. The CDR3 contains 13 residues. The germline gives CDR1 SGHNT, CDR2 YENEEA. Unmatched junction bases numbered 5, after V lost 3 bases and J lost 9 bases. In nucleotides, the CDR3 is TGTGCCAGCAGCTTCGAAGGGGGCGGCATTCAGTACTTC. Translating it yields CASSFEGGGIQYF.

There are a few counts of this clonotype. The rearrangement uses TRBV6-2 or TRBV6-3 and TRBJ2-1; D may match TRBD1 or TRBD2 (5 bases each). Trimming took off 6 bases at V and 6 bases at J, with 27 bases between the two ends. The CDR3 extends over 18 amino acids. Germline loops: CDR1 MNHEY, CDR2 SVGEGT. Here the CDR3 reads CASREDPGPPLRSNEQFF. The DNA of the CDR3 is TGTGCCAGCAGGGAGGATCCGGGACCCCCACTCCGAAGCAATGAGCAGTTCTTC.

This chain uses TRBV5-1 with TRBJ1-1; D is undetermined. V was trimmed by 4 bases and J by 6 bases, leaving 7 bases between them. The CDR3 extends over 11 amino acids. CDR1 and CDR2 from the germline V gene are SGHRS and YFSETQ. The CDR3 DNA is TGCGCCAGCAGCGAGGACGCTGAAGCTTTCTTT. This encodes CASSEDAEAFF. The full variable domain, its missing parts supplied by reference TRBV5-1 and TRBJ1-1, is KAGVTQTPRYLIKTRGQQVTLSCSPISGHRSVSWYQQTPGQGLQFLFEYFSETQRNKGNFPGRFSGRQFSNSRSEMNVSTLELGDSALYLCASSEDAEAFFGQGTRLTVV.

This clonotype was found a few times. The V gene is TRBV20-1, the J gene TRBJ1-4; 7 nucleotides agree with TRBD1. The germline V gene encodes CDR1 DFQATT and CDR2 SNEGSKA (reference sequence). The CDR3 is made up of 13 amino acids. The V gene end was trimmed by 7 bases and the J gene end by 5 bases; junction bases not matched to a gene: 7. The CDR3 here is CSGRDSLNEKLFF. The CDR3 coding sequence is TGCAGTGGAAGGGACAGTCTGAATGAAAAACTGTTTTTT.

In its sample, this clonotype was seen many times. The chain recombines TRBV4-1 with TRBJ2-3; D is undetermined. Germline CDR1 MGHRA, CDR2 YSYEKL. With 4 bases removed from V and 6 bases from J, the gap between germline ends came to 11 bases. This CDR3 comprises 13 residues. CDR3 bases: TGCGCCAGCAGCCTTACGGCTGGGGATACGCAGTATTTT. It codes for CASSLTAGDTQYF.

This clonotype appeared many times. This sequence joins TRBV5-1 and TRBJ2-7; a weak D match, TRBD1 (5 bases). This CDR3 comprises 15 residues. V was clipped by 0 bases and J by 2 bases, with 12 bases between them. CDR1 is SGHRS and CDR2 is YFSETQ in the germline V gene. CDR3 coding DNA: TGCGCCAGCAGCTTGGGTCCAGGGATGGCCTACGAGCAGTACTTC. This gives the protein CASSLGPGMAYEQYF. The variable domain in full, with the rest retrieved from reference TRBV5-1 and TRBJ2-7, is KAGVTQTPRYLIKTRGQQVTLSCSPISGHRSVSWYQQTPGQGLQFLFEYFSETQRNKGNFPGRFSGRQFSNSRSEMNVSTLELGDSALYLCASSLGPGMAYEQYFGPGTRLTVT.

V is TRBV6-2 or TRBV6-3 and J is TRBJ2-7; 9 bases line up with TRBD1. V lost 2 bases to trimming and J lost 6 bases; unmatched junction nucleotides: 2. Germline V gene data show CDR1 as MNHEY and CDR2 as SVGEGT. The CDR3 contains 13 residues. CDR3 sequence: CASSYDRGVEQYV. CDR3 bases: TGTGCCAGCAGTTACGACAGGGGGGTCGAGCAGTACGTC.

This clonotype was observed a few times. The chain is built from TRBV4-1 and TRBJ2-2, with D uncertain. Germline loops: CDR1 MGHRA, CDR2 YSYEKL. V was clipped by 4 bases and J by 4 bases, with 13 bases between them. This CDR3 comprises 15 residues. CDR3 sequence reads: CASSPLEGPTGELFF. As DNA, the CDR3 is TGCGCCAGCAGCCCCTTGGAAGGCCCCACCGGGGAGCTGTTTTTT.

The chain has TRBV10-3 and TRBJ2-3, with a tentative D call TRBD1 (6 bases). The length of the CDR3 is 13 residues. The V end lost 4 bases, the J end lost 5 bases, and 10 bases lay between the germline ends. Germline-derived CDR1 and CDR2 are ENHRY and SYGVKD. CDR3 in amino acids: CAISGTAIDTQYF. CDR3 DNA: TGTGCCATCAGTGGGACAGCGATAGATACGCAGTATTTT.

The chain's CDR3 is CASSRLPGGTDTQYF. The DNA for the CDR3 is TGTGCCAGCAGTCGTTTACCAGGGGGCACAGATACGCAGTATTTT. The chain couples TRBV12-3 or TRBV12-4 to TRBJ2-3; D perhaps matches TRBD1 (6 bases). The V end was cut by 5 bases, the J end by 1 base, with 13 bases between. This CDR3 contains 15 residues.

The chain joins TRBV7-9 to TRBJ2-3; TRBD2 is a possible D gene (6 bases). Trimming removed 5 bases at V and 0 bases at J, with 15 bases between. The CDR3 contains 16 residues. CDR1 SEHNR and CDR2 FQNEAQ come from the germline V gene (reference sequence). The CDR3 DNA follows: TGTGCCAGCAGCCCCGCGCTAGCGACTAGCACAGATACGCAGTATTTT. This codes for CASSPALATSTDTQYF.

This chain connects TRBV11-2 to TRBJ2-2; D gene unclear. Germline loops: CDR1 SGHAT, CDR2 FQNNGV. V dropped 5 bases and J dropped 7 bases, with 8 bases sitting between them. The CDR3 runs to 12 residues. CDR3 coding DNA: TGTGCCAGCAGCCGGATGGACGGGGAGCTGTTTTTT. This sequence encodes CASSRMDGELFF.

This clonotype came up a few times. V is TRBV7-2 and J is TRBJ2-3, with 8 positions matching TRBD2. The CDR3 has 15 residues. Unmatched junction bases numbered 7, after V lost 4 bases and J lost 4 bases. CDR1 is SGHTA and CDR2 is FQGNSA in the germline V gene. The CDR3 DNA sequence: TGTGCCAGCAGCTGGCGCCTAGCGGGCCCAGATACGCAGTATTTT. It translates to CASSWRLAGPDTQYF.

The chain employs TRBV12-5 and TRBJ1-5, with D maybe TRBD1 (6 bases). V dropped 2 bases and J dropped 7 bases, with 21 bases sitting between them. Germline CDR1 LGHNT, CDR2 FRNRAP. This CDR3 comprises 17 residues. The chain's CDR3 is CASGLHQGNGFNQPQHF. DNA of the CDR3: TGTGCTAGTGGTTTGCATCAGGGGAATGGGTTCAACCAGCCCCAGCATTTT.

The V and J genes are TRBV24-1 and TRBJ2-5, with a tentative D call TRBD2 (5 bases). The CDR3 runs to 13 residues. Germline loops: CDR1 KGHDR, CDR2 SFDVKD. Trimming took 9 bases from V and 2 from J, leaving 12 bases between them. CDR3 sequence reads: CATGPGYQETQYF. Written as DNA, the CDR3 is TGTGCCACCGGACCGGGGTATCAAGAGACCCAGTACTTC.

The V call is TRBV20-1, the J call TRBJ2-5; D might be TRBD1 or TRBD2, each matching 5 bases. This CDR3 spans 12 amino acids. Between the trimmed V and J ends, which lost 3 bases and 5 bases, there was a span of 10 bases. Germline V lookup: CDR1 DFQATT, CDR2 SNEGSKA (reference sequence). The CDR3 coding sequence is TGCAGTGCTAGTGGGGGATCGGAGACCCAGTACTTC. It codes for CSASGGSETQYF.

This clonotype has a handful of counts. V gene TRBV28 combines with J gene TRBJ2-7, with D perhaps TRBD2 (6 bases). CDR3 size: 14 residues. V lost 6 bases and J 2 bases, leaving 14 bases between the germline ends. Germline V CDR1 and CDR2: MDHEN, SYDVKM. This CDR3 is CASSPAGGTYEQYV. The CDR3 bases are TGTGCCAGCAGCCCCGCAGGAGGGACCTACGAGCAGTACGTC.

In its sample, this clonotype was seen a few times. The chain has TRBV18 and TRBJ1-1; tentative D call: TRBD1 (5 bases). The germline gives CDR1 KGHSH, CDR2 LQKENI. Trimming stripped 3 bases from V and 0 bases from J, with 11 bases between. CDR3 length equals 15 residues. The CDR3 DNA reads TGTGCCAGCTCACCGGGGCGGGGCCTGAACACTGAAGCTTTCTTT. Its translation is CASSPGRGLNTEAFF.

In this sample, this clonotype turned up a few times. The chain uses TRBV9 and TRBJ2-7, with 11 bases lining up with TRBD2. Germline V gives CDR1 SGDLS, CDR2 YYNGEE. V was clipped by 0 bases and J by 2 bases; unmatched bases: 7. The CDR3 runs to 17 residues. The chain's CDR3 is CASSVGLASGGTYEQYF. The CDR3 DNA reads TGTGCCAGCAGCGTAGGGCTGGCTAGCGGGGGGACCTACGAGCAGTACTTC.

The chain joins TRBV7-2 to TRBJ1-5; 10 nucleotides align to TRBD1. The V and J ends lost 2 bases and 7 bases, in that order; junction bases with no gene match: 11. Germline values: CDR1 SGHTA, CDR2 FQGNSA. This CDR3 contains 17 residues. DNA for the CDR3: TGTGCCAGCAGCTTACCAACGACAGGGGGCTTGGGGCAGCCCCAGCATTTT. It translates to CASSLPTTGGLGQPQHF.

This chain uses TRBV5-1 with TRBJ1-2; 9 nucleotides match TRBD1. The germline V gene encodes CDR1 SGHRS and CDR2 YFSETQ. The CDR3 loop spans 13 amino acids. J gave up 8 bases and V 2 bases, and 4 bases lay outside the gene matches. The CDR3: CASSLQGAEGYTF. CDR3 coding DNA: TGCGCCAGCAGCTTACAGGGGGCTGAAGGCTACACCTTC. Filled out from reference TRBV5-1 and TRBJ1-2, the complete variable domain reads KAGVTQTPRYLIKTRGQQVTLSCSPISGHRSVSWYQQTPGQGLQFLFEYFSETQRNKGNFPGRFSGRQFSNSRSEMNVSTLELGDSALYLCASSLQGAEGYTFGSGTRLTVV.

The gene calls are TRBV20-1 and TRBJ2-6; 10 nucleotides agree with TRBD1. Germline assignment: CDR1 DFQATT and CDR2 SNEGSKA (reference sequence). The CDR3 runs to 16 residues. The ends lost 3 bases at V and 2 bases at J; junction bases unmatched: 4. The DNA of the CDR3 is TGCAGTGCTAGCGGGACAGGGGAAGCTGGGGCCAACGTCCTGACTTTC. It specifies CSASGTGEAGANVLTF.

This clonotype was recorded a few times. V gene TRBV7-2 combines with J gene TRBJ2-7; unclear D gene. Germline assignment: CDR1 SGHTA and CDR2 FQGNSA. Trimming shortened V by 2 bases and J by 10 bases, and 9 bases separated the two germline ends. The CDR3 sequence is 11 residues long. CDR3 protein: CASSLKASQYF. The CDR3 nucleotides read TGTGCCAGCAGCTTAAAGGCCAGTCAGTACTTC.

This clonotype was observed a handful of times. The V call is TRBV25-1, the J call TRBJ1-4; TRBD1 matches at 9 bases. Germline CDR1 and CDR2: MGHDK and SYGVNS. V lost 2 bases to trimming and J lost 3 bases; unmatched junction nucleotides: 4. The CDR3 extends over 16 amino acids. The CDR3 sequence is CASSENRGPSNEKLFF. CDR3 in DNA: TGTGCCAGCAGTGAAAACAGGGGGCCTTCTAATGAAAAACTGTTTTTT.

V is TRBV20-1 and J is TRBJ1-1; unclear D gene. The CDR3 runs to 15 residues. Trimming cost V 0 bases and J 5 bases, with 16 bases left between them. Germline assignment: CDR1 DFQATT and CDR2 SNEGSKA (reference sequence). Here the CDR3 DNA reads TGCAGTGCTAGAGATGGCGAAGGGAGGACGACTGAAGCTTTCTTT. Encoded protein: CSARDGEGRTTEAFF.

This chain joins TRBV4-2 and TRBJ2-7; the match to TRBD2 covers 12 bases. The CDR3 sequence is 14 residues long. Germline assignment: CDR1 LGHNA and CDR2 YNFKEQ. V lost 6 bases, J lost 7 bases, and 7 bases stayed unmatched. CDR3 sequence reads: CASRSTSGGNEQYF. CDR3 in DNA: TGTGCCAGCAGGTCGACTAGCGGGGGAAATGAGCAGTACTTC.

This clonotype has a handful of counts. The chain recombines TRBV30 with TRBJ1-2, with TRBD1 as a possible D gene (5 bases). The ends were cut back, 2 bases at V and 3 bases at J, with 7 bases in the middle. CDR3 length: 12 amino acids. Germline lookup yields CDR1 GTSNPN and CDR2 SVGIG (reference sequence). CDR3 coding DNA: TGTGCCTGGAGTAAGGGGTACTATGGCTACACCTTC. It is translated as CAWSKGYYGYTF.